The 4 T cell receptor beta chains in this list originate from one sample, sequenced in a study of cytomegalovirus exposure and HLA in healthy donors. PCR primers comprised 60 Vbeta and 13 Jbeta primers. Sequenced by immunoSEQ multiplex PCR; TCRdb stores in-frame clones only, minus some. The table includes about 170,000 clones, roughly 80% detected once. Sequencing was carried out using PBMCs. The receptors derive from a male donor in good health and CMV-seronegative.

This sequence joins TRBV5-6 and TRBJ2-7; no clear D. The CDR3 is 14 amino acids. The germline V and J ends were trimmed by 4 bases and 3 bases, with 14 bases remaining between them. CDR1 is SGHDT, CDR2 YYEEEE, per germline. The CDR3 DNA reads as TGTGCCAGCAGCGCCGACGGAAACAGCTACGAGCAGTACTTC. This codes for CASSADGNSYEQYF.

Here the CDR3 DNA reads TGTGCCAGCAGTGAAGTGTCTAATGACTATGGCTACACCTTC. Encoded protein: CASSEVSNDYGYTF. J is TRBJ1-2 and V is TRBV2; D call uncertain. The V end was cut by 1 base, the J end by 3 bases, with 9 bases between. Germline CDR1 is SNHLY and CDR2 is FYNNEI. The CDR3 is made up of 14 amino acids.

The chain uses TRBV2 and TRBJ2-5; 8 bases match TRBD2. The J segment lost 6 bases and the V segment lost 7 bases, leaving 7 bases of the junction unmatched. CDR1 is SNHLY and CDR2 is FYNNEI in the germline V gene. The CDR3 is made up of 13 amino acids. CDR3 in amino acids: CASTHGGVKTQYF. The CDR3 DNA reads TGTGCCAGCACCCACGGGGGGGTCAAGACCCAGTACTTC.

V and J are TRBV19 and TRBJ1-1; possible D gene TRBD1, 5 bases. The germline V gene encodes CDR1 LNHDA and CDR2 SQIVND (reference sequence). CDR3 length: 14 amino acids. The V and J ends lost 3 bases and 4 bases respectively, with 12 bases between them. For the CDR3, the DNA is TGTGCCAGTAGTATGCAGGGTCGAGTCACTGAAGCTTTCTTT. Its protein is CASSMQGRVTEAFF.